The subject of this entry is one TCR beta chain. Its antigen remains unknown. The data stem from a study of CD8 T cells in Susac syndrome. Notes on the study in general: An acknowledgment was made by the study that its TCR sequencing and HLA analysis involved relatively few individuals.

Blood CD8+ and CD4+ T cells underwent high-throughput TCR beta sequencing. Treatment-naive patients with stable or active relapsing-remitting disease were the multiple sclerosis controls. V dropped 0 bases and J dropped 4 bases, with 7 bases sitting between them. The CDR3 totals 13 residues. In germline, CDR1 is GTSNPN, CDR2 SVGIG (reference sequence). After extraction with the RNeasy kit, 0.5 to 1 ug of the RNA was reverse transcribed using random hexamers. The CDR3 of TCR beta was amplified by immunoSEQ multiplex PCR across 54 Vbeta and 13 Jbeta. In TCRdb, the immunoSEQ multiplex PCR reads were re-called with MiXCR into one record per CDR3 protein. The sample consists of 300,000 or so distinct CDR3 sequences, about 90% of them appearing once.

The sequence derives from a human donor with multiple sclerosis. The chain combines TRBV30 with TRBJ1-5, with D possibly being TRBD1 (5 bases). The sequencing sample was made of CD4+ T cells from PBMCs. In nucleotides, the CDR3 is TGTGCCTGGAGTGTCAGGGTGAATCAGCCCCAGCATTTT. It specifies CAWSVRVNQPQHF.